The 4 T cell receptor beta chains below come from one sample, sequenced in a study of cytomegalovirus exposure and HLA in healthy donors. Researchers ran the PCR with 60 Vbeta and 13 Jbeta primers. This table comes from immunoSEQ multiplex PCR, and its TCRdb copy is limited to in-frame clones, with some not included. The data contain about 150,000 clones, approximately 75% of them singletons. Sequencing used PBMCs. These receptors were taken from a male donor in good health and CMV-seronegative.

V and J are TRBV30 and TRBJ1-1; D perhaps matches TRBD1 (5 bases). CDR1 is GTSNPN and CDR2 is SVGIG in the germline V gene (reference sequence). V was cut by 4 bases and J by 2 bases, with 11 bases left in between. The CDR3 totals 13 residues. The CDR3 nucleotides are TGTGCCTGGAACAGGCCTTTAAACACTGAAGCTTTCTTT. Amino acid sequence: CAWNRPLNTEAFF.

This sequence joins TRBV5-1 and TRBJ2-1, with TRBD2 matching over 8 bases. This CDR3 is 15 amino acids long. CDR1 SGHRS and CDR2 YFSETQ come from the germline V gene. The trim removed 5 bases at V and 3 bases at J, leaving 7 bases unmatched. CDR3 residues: CASRPSSGYYNEQFF. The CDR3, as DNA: TGCGCCAGCAGGCCTTCTAGCGGGTACTACAATGAGCAGTTCTTC.

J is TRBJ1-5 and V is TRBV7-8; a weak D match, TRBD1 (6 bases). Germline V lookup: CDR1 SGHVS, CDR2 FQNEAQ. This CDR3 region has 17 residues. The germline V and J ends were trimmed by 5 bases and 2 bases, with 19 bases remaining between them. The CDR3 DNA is TGTGCCAGCAGCCCTAGGGGGAGTAGTTCGGGCAATCAGCCCCAGCATTTT. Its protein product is CASSPRGSSSGNQPQHF.

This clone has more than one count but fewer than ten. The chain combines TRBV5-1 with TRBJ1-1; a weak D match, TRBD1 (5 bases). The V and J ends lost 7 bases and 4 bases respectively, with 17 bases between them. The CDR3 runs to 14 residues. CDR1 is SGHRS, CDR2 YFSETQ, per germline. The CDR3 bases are TGCGCCAGCGGCAACATCAGGGAAGGCACTGAAGCTTTCTTT. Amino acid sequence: CASGNIREGTEAFF. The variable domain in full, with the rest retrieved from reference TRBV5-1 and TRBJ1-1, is KAGVTQTPRYLIKTRGQQVTLSCSPISGHRSVSWYQQTPGQGLQFLFEYFSETQRNKGNFPGRFSGRQFSNSRSEMNVSTLELGDSALYLCASGNIREGTEAFFGQGTRLTVV.